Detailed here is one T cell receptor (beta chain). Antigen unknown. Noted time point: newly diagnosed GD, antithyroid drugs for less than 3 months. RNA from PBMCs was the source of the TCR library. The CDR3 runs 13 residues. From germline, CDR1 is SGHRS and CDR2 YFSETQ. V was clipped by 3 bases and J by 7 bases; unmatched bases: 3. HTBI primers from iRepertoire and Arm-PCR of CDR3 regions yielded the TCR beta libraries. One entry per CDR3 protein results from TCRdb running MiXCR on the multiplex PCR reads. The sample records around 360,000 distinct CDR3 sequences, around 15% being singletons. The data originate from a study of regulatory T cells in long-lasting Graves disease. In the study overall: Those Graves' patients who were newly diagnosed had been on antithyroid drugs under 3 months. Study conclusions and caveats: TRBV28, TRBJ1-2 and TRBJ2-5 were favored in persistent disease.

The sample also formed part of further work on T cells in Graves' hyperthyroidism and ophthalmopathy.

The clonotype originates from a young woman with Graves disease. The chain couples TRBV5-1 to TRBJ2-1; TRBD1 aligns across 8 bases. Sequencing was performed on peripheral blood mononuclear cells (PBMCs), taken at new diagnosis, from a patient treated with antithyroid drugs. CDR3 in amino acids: CASSWRQGNEQFF. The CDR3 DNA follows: TGCGCCAGCAGCTGGAGACAGGGGAATGAGCAGTTCTTC.